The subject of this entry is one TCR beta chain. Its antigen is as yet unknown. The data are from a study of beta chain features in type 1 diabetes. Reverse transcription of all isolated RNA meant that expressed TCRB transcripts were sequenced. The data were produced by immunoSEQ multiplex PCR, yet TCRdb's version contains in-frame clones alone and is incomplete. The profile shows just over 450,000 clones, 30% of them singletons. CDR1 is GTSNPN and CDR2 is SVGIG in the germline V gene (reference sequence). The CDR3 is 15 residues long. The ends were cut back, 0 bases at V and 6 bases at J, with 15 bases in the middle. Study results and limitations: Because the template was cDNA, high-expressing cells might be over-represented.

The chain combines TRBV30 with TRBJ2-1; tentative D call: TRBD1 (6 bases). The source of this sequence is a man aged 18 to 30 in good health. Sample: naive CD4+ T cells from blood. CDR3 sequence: CAWSVLTGTFNEQFF. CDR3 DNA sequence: TGTGCCTGGAGTGTATTGACCGGGACATTCAATGAGCAGTTCTTC.